One and the same sample provided the 29 T cell receptor beta chains below, sequenced in a study of graft-versus-host responses after intestinal transplantation. Their target antigens are unknown. Sequencing used immunoSEQ multiplex PCR; TCRdb keeps in-frame clones, though not all of them. Of tens of thousands of clones in the sample, around 90% were seen once. The source material was unstimulated CD8+ T cells sorted from spleen or lymph node cells, sampled before transplant. The source of these receptors is a human donor who was the organ donor for an intestinal transplant.

The chain couples TRBV2 to TRBJ2-7, with D perhaps TRBD2 (6 bases). The CDR3 is made up of 14 amino acids. Germline lookup yields CDR1 SNHLY and CDR2 FYNNEI. With 2 bases removed from V and 3 bases from J, the gap between germline ends came to 11 bases. For the CDR3, the DNA is TGTGCCAGCAGTGAAACCGGGACTCTCTACGAGCAGTACGTC. Amino acids: CASSETGTLYEQYV.

The V gene is TRBV7-8, the J gene TRBJ2-5; D not resolved. The V end lost 2 bases, the J end lost 2 bases, and 6 bases lay between the germline ends. Germline loops: CDR1 SGHVS, CDR2 FQNEAQ. The CDR3 is 13 amino acids. The CDR3 region is CASSLRRQETQYF. The CDR3 DNA follows: TGTGCCAGCAGCTTAAGGCGGCAAGAGACCCAGTACTTC. The full variable domain, in which reference TRBV7-8 and TRBJ2-5 provide the parts outside the CDR3, is GAGVSQSPRYKVAKRGQDVALRCDPISGHVSLFWYQQALGQGPEFLTYFQNEAQLDKSGLPSDRFFAERPEGSVSTLKIQRTQQEDSAVYLCASSLRRQETQYFGPGTRLLVL.

The V and J genes are TRBV7-6 and TRBJ1-2; 10 positions match TRBD1. The germline gives CDR1 SGHVS, CDR2 FNYEAQ. The CDR3 length is 18 residues. With 1 base clipped from V and 3 bases from J, the junction kept 11 bases outside the gene matches. Here the CDR3 DNA reads TGTGCCAGCAGCTTAGAGCACCGACAGGGGGCAATGTACTATGGCTACACCTTC. Translation: CASSLEHRQGAMYYGYTF.

The rearrangement joins TRBV28 to TRBJ1-6, with D uncertain. Germline V gene lookup returns CDR1 MDHEN and CDR2 SYDVKM. The CDR3 has 14 amino acids. CDR3 bases: TGTTTAGGTGGAGGGCGCTTTGGGAATTCACCCCTCCACTTT. This codes for CLGGGRFGNSPLHF.

CDR3 nucleotide sequence: TGTGCCAGCTCGTCCGGGACACCCCACACCGGGGAGCTGTTTTTT. This encodes CASSSGTPHTGELFF. The V call is TRBV6-5, the J call TRBJ2-2; D is perhaps TRBD1 (6 bases). CDR1 and CDR2 (germline): MNHEY, SVGAGI. The length of the CDR3 is 15 residues. V dropped 8 bases and J dropped 3 bases, with 16 bases sitting between them.

The genes are TRBV28 and TRBJ1-4; the D gene is possibly TRBD1 (5 bases). CDR1 is MDHEN and CDR2 is SYDVKM in the germline V gene. CDR3 length: 15 amino acids. Trimming pared 4 bases from V and 5 bases from J, leaving 14 bases between. CDR3 loop: CASSSPRTPNEKLFF. Written as DNA, the CDR3 is TGTGCCAGCAGTTCTCCCAGGACACCGAATGAAAAACTGTTTTTT.

This chain's CDR3 is CASSSTERGSYETQYF. As DNA, the CDR3 is TGTGCCAGCAGCTCGACGGAACGGGGGTCCTATGAGACCCAGTACTTC. The chain couples TRBV13 to TRBJ2-5; D perhaps matches TRBD2 (6 bases). V lost 4 bases and J lost 5, with 20 bases in between. This CDR3 region has 16 residues. Germline-derived CDR1 and CDR2 are PRHDT and FYEKMQ (reference sequence).

This clone was detected a few times. The chain carries TRBV14 and TRBJ2-1; 8 bases are a match to TRBD2. CDR3 length: 13 amino acids. Germline CDR1 and CDR2: SGHDN and FVKESK. V was pared by 6 bases and J by 8 bases, with 6 bases of the junction left unmatched. The CDR3 DNA follows: TGTGCCAGCAGACGGACTAGCACGTATGAGCAGTTCTTC. It yields the protein CASRRTSTYEQFF.

This clone was found once. This chain connects TRBV9 to TRBJ2-1, with D possibly being TRBD2 (5 bases). The CDR3 spans 17 residues. Trimming took 4 bases from V and 0 from J, leaving 17 bases between them. Germline lookup yields CDR1 SGDLS and CDR2 YYNGEE. Written as DNA, the CDR3 is TGTGCCAGCAGCCTAAAGCGGTTCCCGAGCTCCTACAATGAGCAGTTCTTC. It codes for CASSLKRFPSSYNEQFF.

The J gene is TRBJ2-3, the V gene TRBV9; 7 bases line up with TRBD2. The CDR3 length is 18 residues. CDR1 and CDR2 (germline): SGDLS, YYNGEE. Trimming at V came to 0 bases and at J to 1 base, leaving 11 bases not matched to a gene. This CDR3 reads CASSVARLADPGTDTQYF. For the CDR3, the DNA is TGTGCCAGCAGCGTAGCCCGACTAGCCGATCCAGGCACAGATACGCAGTATTTT.

The table lists this clone with a count of one. Other DNA sequences in the same sample also yield this CDR3. The chain carries TRBV5-4 and TRBJ2-7; 8 positions agree with TRBD1. The CDR3 is 15 residues long. With V trimmed by 0 bases and J by 1 base, 3 bases remained unmatched. Germline V gene data show CDR1 as SGHNT and CDR2 as YYREEE (reference sequence). CDR3 coding DNA: TGTGCCAGCAGCTTGGGGCAGGGGGCTTCCTACGAGCAGTACGTC. Protein sequence: CASSLGQGASYEQYV.

The CDR3 coding sequence is TGTGCCAGCAGTAGAGGGAACACCGGGGAGCTGTTTTTT. Residues: CASSRGNTGELFF. The rearrangement uses TRBV2 and TRBJ2-2; D is ambiguous. The CDR3 sequence is 13 residues long. In germline, CDR1 is SNHLY, CDR2 FYNNEI. V was trimmed by 5 bases and J by 1 base, leaving 5 bases between them.

The CDR3 DNA reads as TGTGCCAGCAGTGAAAAAAGGAAAGCAGCAGGACAGGGGTACGAGCAGTACGTC. This encodes CASSEKRKAAGQGYEQYV. The gene calls are TRBV6-1 and TRBJ2-7; 9 nucleotides match TRBD1. CDR3 length: 18 residues. Germline V gene lookup returns CDR1 MNHNS and CDR2 SASEGT. The J segment lost 4 bases and the V segment lost 2 bases, leaving 15 bases of the junction unmatched.

The rearrangement links TRBV2 to TRBJ2-7, with a possible D match to TRBD1 (6 bases). CDR1 and CDR2 (germline): SNHLY, FYNNEI. The CDR3 consists of 15 residues. V was clipped by 3 bases and J by 1 base, with 13 bases between them. The CDR3 coding sequence is TGTGCCAGCAGTGACTATCTCCAGGGGTCCTACGAGCAGTACGTC. Protein: CASSDYLQGSYEQYV.

The V gene is TRBV7-9, the J gene TRBJ2-1; D is ambiguous. The ends were cut back, 0 bases at V and 8 bases at J, with 2 bases in the middle. The CDR3 consists of 11 residues. Germline values: CDR1 SEHNR, CDR2 FQNEAQ (reference sequence). The CDR3 nucleotides are TGTGCCAGCAGCTTAGCCGATGAGCAGTTCTTC. This codes for CASSLADEQFF.

This clone was seen a few times. The chain couples TRBV6-5 to TRBJ2-7; TRBD1 is a possible D gene (5 bases). Looked up from germline, CDR1 is MNHEY and CDR2 is SVGAGI. V was cut by 2 bases and J by 4 bases, with 6 bases left in between. The CDR3 is 12 residues long. The CDR3 protein is CASSYRGYEQYV. CDR3 in DNA: TGTGCCAGCAGTTACAGGGGTTACGAGCAGTACGTC.

The genes are TRBV2 and TRBJ1-1; TRBD1 agrees at 9 bases. The CDR3 runs 19 residues. Germline lookup yields CDR1 SNHLY and CDR2 FYNNEI. The V gene end was trimmed by 3 bases and the J gene end by 4 bases; junction bases not matched to a gene: 18. CDR3 protein: CASSDSGDRGALKGTEAFF. The CDR3 region has the DNA TGTGCCAGCAGTGATTCGGGAGACAGGGGGGCGTTAAAGGGCACTGAAGCTTTCTTT.

The chain joins TRBV7-9 to TRBJ2-4; 13 positions match TRBD2. The CDR3 totals 16 residues. Trimming at V came to 5 bases and at J to 8 bases, leaving 9 bases not matched to a gene. The germline V gene has CDR1 SEHNR and CDR2 FQNEAQ (reference sequence). The CDR3 loop is CASSEPWTSGRDIQYF. Written as DNA, the CDR3 is TGTGCCAGCAGCGAACCTTGGACTAGCGGGAGAGACATTCAGTACTTC.

Here the CDR3 DNA reads TGTGCCAGCAGCTTCAAGCAGTGGAGCACTGAAGCTTTCTTT. It yields the protein CASSFKQWSTEAFF. This chain uses TRBV7-9 with TRBJ1-1; D uncertain. Trimming left V 3 bases short and J 4 bases short, with 12 bases between. CDR3 length: 14 residues. In germline, CDR1 is SEHNR, CDR2 FQNEAQ (reference sequence).

J is TRBJ2-3 and V is TRBV6-4, with 14 bases that match TRBD2. This CDR3 region has 17 residues. Germline assignment: CDR1 MRHNA and CDR2 SNTAGT. V shed 8 bases, J shed 1 base, and the junction held 8 bases outside the gene matches. The CDR3 DNA sequence: TGTGCCAGCGGAAGACTAGCGGGGGGGCTCGGCACAGATACGCAGTATTTT. Translating gives CASGRLAGGLGTDTQYF.

This clone was seen only once. The CDR3 here is CSARWTGYTF. The CDR3 DNA reads TGCAGTGCTAGATGGACAGGCTACACCTTC. This chain connects TRBV20-1 to TRBJ1-2, with D perhaps matching TRBD1 (5 bases). The V end lost 2 bases, the J end lost 8 bases, and 6 bases lay between the germline ends. The CDR3 extends over 10 amino acids. Germline V CDR1 and CDR2: DFQATT, SNEGSKA (reference sequence).

The chain couples TRBV27 to TRBJ1-5; D is perhaps TRBD1 (5 bases). Germline V gene sequence: CDR1 MNHEY, CDR2 SMNVEV (reference sequence). This CDR3 region has 16 residues. The ends were cut back, 6 bases at V and 4 bases at J, with 19 bases in the middle. The DNA for the CDR3 is TGTGCCAGCAGGGAGCAGGGAATTCCCCAGAATCAGCCCCAGCATTTT. Translating it yields CASREQGIPQNQPQHF.

The V call is TRBV4-3, the J call TRBJ1-5; D is undetermined. The CDR3 is made up of 15 amino acids. The germline V gene encodes CDR1 LGHNA and CDR2 YSLEER. Trimming stripped 0 bases from V and 7 bases from J, with 13 bases between. CDR3 protein: CASSQEQGGYQPQHF. CDR3 nucleotides: TGCGCCAGCAGCCAAGAGCAAGGAGGGTACCAGCCCCAGCATTTT.

The CDR3 sequence: CASSDFGQGHTEAFF. The CDR3 DNA follows: TGTGCCAGCAGTGATTTTGGCCAGGGGCACACTGAAGCTTTCTTT. The chain has TRBV2 and TRBJ1-1, with a tentative D call TRBD1 (6 bases). CDR3 length: 15 amino acids. Deletions cut 3 bases from V and 3 bases from J, with 14 bases between. CDR1 is SNHLY, CDR2 FYNNEI, per germline.

The J gene is TRBJ1-4, the V gene TRBV25-1; D might be TRBD1 (6 bases). Germline-derived CDR1 and CDR2 are MGHDK and SYGVNS. Trimming left V 1 base short and J 0 bases short, with 12 bases between. The CDR3 runs to 17 residues. The CDR3 DNA sequence: TGTGCCAGCAGTGAATTAGGACAGACTGCAACTAATGAAAAACTGTTTTTT. It translates to CASSELGQTATNEKLFF. The full variable domain, with the rest looked up from reference TRBV25-1 and TRBJ1-4, is EADIYQTPRYLVIGTGKKITLECSQTMGHDKMYWYQQDPGMELHLIHYSYGVNSTEKGDLSSESTVSRIRTEHFPLTLESARPSHTSQYLCASSELGQTATNEKLFFGSGTQLSVL.

The chain couples TRBV27 to TRBJ2-7, with 8 bases aligning to TRBD1. CDR3 length equals 13 residues. CDR1 is MNHEY and CDR2 is SMNVEV in the germline V gene (reference sequence). The V and J ends lost 2 bases and 3 bases, in that order; junction bases with no gene match: 0. In DNA, the CDR3 is TGTGCCAGCAGTTTAGGGACAGGCTACGAGCAGTACGTC. This sequence encodes CASSLGTGYEQYV.

The chain links TRBV4-2 to TRBJ1-1; no definite D call. The CDR3 has 15 amino acids. Per the germline V gene, CDR1 is LGHNA and CDR2 is YNFKEQ. Trimming removed 0 bases at V and 8 bases at J, with 16 bases between. CDR3 in amino acids: CASSQDVGTTSEAFF. CDR3 coding DNA: TGTGCCAGCAGCCAAGACGTGGGTACTACTTCCGAAGCTTTCTTT.

The chain joins TRBV25-1 to TRBJ1-4; D call uncertain. V dropped 5 bases and J dropped 5 bases, with 15 bases sitting between them. The CDR3 spans 15 residues. CDR1 is MGHDK, CDR2 SYGVNS, per germline. The CDR3 loop is CASSPFGEGNEKLFF. CDR3 bases: TGTGCCAGCAGTCCATTCGGGGAGGGCAATGAAAAACTGTTTTTT.

The chain has TRBV9 and TRBJ2-2; D is ambiguous. Trimming shortened V by 0 bases and J by 4 bases, and 10 bases separated the two germline ends. This CDR3 has 15 residues. The germline gives CDR1 SGDLS, CDR2 YYNGEE. Here the CDR3 DNA reads TGTGCCAGCAGCGTAGGAACTCTGCCCACCGGGGAGCTGTTTTTT. It encodes CASSVGTLPTGELFF.